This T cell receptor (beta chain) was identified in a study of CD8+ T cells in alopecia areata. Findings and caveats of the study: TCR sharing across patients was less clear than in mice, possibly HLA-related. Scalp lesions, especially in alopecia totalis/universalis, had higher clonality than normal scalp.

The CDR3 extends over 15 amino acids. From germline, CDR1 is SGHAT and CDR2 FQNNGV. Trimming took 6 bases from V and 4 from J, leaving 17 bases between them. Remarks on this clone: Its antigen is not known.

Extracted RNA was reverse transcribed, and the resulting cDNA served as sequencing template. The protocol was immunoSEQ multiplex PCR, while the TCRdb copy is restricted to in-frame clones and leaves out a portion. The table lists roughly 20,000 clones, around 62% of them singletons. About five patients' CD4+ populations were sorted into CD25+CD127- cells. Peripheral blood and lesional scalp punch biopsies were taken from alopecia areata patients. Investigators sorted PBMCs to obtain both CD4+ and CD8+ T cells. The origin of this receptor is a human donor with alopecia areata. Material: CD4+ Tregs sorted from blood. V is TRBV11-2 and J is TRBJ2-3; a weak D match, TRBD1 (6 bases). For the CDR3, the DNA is TGTGCCAGCAGTTACGGGTGGGGGCGCGCAGATACGCAGTATTTT. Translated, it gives CASSYGWGRADTQYF.